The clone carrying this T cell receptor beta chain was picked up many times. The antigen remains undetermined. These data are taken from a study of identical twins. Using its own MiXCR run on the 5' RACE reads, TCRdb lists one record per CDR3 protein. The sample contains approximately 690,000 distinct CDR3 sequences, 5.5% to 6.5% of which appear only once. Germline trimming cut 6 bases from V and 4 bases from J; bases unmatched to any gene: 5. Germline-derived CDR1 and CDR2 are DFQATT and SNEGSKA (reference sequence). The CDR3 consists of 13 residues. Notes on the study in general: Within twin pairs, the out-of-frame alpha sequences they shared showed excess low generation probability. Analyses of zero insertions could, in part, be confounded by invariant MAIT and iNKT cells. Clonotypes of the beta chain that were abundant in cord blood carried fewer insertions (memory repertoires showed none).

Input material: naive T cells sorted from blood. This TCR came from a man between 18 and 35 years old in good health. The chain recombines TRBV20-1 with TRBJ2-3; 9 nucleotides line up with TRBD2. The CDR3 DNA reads TGCAGTGCCGAGCGGGGGGTCTCAGATACGCAGTATTTT. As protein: CSAERGVSDTQYF.